This T cell receptor beta chain was sequenced for a study of cytotoxic CD8 clonotypes in ibrutinib-treated CLL. The CDR3 runs to 14 residues. The germline gives CDR1 MGHRA, CDR2 YSYEKL. V trimming: 4 bases; J trimming: 5 bases; junction bases outside the gene matches: 3. Profiled with immunoSEQ multiplex PCR; TCRdb holds only in-frame clones, not every one. The sample includes approximately 100,000 clones, about 58% of them seen just once. The chain uses TRBV4-1 and TRBJ2-4; 9 bases fit TRBD1. The sequencing used PBMCs, collected after 24 months of ibrutinib treatment. The clonotype was recovered from a human donor with chronic lymphocytic leukemia. CDR3 sequence reads: CASSRTGDQNIQYF. CDR3 nucleotide sequence: TGCGCCAGCAGCCGGACAGGGGACCAAAACATTCAGTACTTC.